This T cell receptor (beta chain) was observed in a study of blood T cell repertoires in COVID-19 (dated by TCRdb to 2018 to 2021). General notes on the study: Collaborator samples came from the United States, Italy and Spain and covered acute and convalescent phases of COVID-19. The prospective study material was composed of cDNA or gDNA derived from T cells, B-cell-depleted T cells, or PBMCs. The dataset comprised deeply sampled blood TCRbeta repertoires from subjects exposed to, actively infected with, or recovered from COVID-19. The repertoires were made available in a free public database intended to serve as a resource for research on the immune response to SARS-CoV-2. The samples were drawn from two sources: the first 160 participants of the ongoing ImmuneRACE study, and about 1,300 subjects contributed by 6 global collaborators. The sample metadata nearly always contained a de-identified subject ID, COVID-19 status, age in years and sex. HLA class I and class II types, where available, came from metadata supplied by the sample provider rather than from assay-based typing.

The investigation overall reported the following: How much clinical and demographic metadata was included differed by source and by participant, and the metadata was provided uncurated.

The germline V gene yields MGHRA for CDR1 and YSYEKL for CDR2. Reading from cysteine to phenylalanine, the CDR3 counts 14 amino acids. The DNA shown is the 42-base CDR3, in frame from base 1. The germline V end is reduced by 4 bases and the J end by 4 bases; junction bases left unmatched: 4. Enrolling through a virtual design, the prospective study's participants ranged in age from roughly 18 to 95 years and lived across some 23 United States geographic areas. In the prospective study, cohorts were assigned on the basis of participant-reported clinical history obtained from a screening survey and a study questionnaire. Exposed participants had been in contact, within 2 weeks of entering the study, with a person who had a PCR-confirmed or clinician-diagnosed case of COVID-19. In the prospective study, mobile phlebotomists collected whole blood, serum and a nasopharyngeal or oropharyngeal swab from each participant. Additional blood draws and questionnaires over a roughly two-month period could optionally be provided by prospective study participants. Before DNA extraction, blood samples from the prospective study were shipped at room temperature or frozen.

The immunoSEQ Assay, a bias-controlled multiplex PCR, was used to amplify TCRbeta CDR3 regions from genomic DNA. Processing in the source paper ran as follows. The number of nucleated cells in each sample was estimated from the amplification of reference gene primers within the assay. To quantify the absolute abundance of each unique TCRbeta CDR3 rearrangement, sequence reads were collapsed and filtered. For each sample, productive Simpson clonality was calculated as the square root of Simpson's diversity index across productive rearrangements. TCRdb limited this immuneACCESS table to in-frame rearrangements with V and J called. A share of clones is missing; checked studies link under half to unresolved V genes, and the rest is unexplained. The DNA gave D and trimming, while V, J and clone size come from that table. The sample records 250,000 to 300,000 clones, about nine tenths of which are singletons. In total, the top ten clones hold 2.5% to 3.5% of the sample.

A note on this clone: No cognate antigen has been identified for it. No much larger clone is present one base from it, and per-base qualities are unavailable.

The sequencing input was PBMCs or T cells enriched from blood (not recorded which). The chain couples TRBV4-1 to TRBJ1-5, and 7 junctional nucleotides match TRBD1. The origin of this receptor is a woman in her forties or fifties who had been exposed to COVID-19. For the CDR3, the sequence is CASSPWTGNQPQHF. The nucleotide sequence is TGCGCCAGCAGCCCCTGGACAGGTAATCAGCCCCAGCATTTT.